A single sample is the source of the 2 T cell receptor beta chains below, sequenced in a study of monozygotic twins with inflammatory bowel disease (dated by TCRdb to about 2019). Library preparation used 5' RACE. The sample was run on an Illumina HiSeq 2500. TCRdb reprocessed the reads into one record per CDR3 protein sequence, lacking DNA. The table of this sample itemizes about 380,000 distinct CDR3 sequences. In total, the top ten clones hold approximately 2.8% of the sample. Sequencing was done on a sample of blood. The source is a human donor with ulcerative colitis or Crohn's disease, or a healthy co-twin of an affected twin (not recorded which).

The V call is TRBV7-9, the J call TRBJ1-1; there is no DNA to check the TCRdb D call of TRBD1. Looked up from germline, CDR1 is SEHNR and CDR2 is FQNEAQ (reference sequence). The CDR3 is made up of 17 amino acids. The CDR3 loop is CASRSHRDYAKNTEAFF.

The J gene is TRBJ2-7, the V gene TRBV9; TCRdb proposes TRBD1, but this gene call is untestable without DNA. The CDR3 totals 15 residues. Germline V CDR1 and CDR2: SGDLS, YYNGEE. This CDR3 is CASSVGGDRSYEQYF.